This T cell receptor (beta chain) was sequenced for a study of molecular identifiers for immune sequencing clone quantification. Notes on the study in general: Clones carrying above 20 RNA copies accounted for over 98% of effector molecules, under 1% in naive cells.

CDR1 and CDR2 from the germline V gene are MGHRA and YSYEKL. This CDR3 contains 16 residues. Sorting isolated naive CD8 T cells as CD8+CD4-CCR7+CD45RA+ events. TCR libraries were built in bulk with a published protocol and specific TCR primers. Each CDR3 protein is one row after TCRdb ran MiXCR on the PCR reads. The repertoire includes about 640,000 distinct CDR3 sequences, 15% to 20% of them detected once, and about 0.9% sits in the top ten. A word on this clonotype: Antigen unknown. An end of the junction does not agree with germline; a read error may underlie this.

Sequencing was carried out using naive CD8+ T cells from blood, with Jurkat cell RNA spiked in. The subset was: FACS-sorted CD8+CD4-CCR7+CD45RA+ naive T cells. The TCR comes from a human donor in good health. Some libraries in this study had Jurkat cell RNA spiked in. The J gene is TRBJ1-1, the V gene TRBV4-1, with 10 positions matching TRBD1. The CDR3, as DNA: TGCGCCAGCAGCCTTGGGACAGGGGCCATGAACACTGGAGCTTTCTTT. Protein product: CASSLGTGAMNTGAFF.